The next 20 T cell receptor beta chains were all read from a single sample in a study of blood T cell repertoires in COVID-19. The data were produced by immunoSEQ multiplex PCR, yet TCRdb's version contains in-frame clones alone and is incomplete. The sample consists of some 100,000 clones, approximately 80% of them appearing once. The sequenced material came from peripheral blood. These TCRs come from a man aged 45-60 years with acute or convalescent COVID-19.

This sequence joins TRBV2 and TRBJ2-5; 8 nucleotides line up with TRBD2. V lost 8 bases to trimming and J lost 5 bases; unmatched junction nucleotides: 16. The CDR3 extends over 16 amino acids. Looked up from germline, CDR1 is SNHLY and CDR2 is FYNNEI. CDR3 DNA: TGTGCCAGCGGGCTACTACCAGCGGGAGCCATGGAGACCCAGTACTTC. This translates into CASGLLPAGAMETQYF.

This clone was picked up one time. V usage is TRBV6-2 or TRBV6-3 and J usage is TRBJ2-5, with TRBD2 identical over 11 bases. V trimming: 4 bases; J trimming: 1 base; junction bases outside the gene matches: 8. The CDR3 is 17 amino acids. CDR1 MNHEY and CDR2 SVGEGT come from the germline V gene. CDR3 protein: CASSWERTSGPQETQYF. In DNA, the CDR3 is TGTGCCAGCAGTTGGGAGAGGACTAGCGGGCCCCAAGAGACCCAGTACTTC.

The genes are TRBV3-1 (or the pseudogene TRBV3-2) and TRBJ2-3; a weak D match, TRBD1 (6 bases). This CDR3 has 12 residues. CDR1 and CDR2 (germline): LGHDT, YNNKEL (reference sequence). V was pared by 4 bases and J by 6 bases, with 8 bases between. The CDR3 loop reads CASSRDTDTQYF. The CDR3 DNA follows: TGTGCCAGCAGCCGGGACACGGATACGCAGTATTTT.

This clone appeared once. The rearrangement joins TRBV12-5 to TRBJ2-4, with no clear D. The CDR3 has 14 amino acids. V lost 6 bases, J lost 2 bases, and 11 bases lay in between. The V gene's germline CDR1 is LGHNT and CDR2 FRNRAP. CDR3 sequence reads: CASGPSLSKNIQYF. CDR3 DNA: TGTGCTAGTGGCCCAAGCTTGTCCAAAAACATTCAGTACTTC.

This rearrangement joins TRBV5-1 to TRBJ1-3, with D perhaps matching TRBD1 (5 bases). The ends were cut back, 0 bases at V and 3 bases at J, with 13 bases in the middle. The length of the CDR3 is 16 residues. CDR1 SGHRS and CDR2 YFSETQ come from the germline V gene. For the CDR3, the DNA is TGCGCCAGCAGCTTGGGGACATCCCGTCTTGGAAACACCATATATTTT. Its protein is CASSLGTSRLGNTIYF.

This clone was counted between two and nine times. The junction and the germline gene differ at one end; a read error may be behind it. The chain has TRBV2 and TRBJ2-5; no clear D gene. The CDR3 is 12 amino acids. Germline CDR1 is SNHLY and CDR2 is FYNNEI. The CDR3 loop is CARSAARETQYF. The DNA of the CDR3 is TGTGCCAGAAGTGCAGCCCGGGAGACCCAGTACTTC.

The rearrangement uses TRBV11-2 and TRBJ1-1, with D uncertain. Germline values: CDR1 SGHAT, CDR2 FQNNGV. Deletions cut 5 bases from V and 4 bases from J, with 11 bases between. This CDR3 is 13 amino acids long. This chain's CDR3 is CASSPGGSTEAFF. CDR3 nucleotides: TGTGCCAGCAGCCCAGGTGGGTCCACTGAAGCTTTCTTT.

This clone was detected a few times. The chain couples TRBV9 to TRBJ2-7; TRBD2 might be the D (6 bases). V lost 4 bases, J lost 2 bases, and 19 bases lay in between. CDR3 length equals 16 residues. Germline loops: CDR1 SGDLS, CDR2 YYNGEE. CDR3 residues: CASSPQDGTWAYEQYF. The CDR3 DNA sequence: TGTGCCAGCAGCCCTCAAGACGGGACTTGGGCCTACGAGCAGTACTTC.

The sample holds a few counts of this clone. Other DNA sequences in this specimen translate into the identical CDR3. V usage is TRBV28 and J usage is TRBJ1-5, with 10 bases identical to TRBD1. Losses at the gene ends were 6 bases for V and 2 bases for J; bases not matched to a gene: 4. The germline gives CDR1 MDHEN, CDR2 SYDVKM. The CDR3 extends over 15 amino acids. Written as DNA, the CDR3 is TGTGCCAGCAGACAGACAGGGGGCGGCAATCAGCCCCAGCATTTT. It codes for CASRQTGGGNQPQHF.

The CDR3 bases are TGCGCCAGCAGGTACCGGGACAGGGGGGCTGGGGCCAACGTCCTGACTTTC. This codes for CASRYRDRGAGANVLTF. J is TRBJ2-6 and V is TRBV5-1; 11 bases align to TRBD1. V was pared by 5 bases and J by 2 bases, with 6 bases of the junction left unmatched. The CDR3 loop spans 17 amino acids. Germline V gene lookup returns CDR1 SGHRS and CDR2 YFSETQ.

The chain uses TRBV21-1 and TRBJ1-5. TRBV21-1 is shown as a pseudogene. This CDR3 is 17 amino acids long. CDR3 residues: CASSKDAGVRCNQPQHF. The CDR3 DNA reads as TGTGCCAGCAGCAAAGACGCGGGGGTGAGGTGCAATCAGCCCCAGCATTTT.

V is TRBV27 and J is TRBJ2-7; 7 bases fit TRBD2. The CDR3 runs 15 residues. The germline V gene encodes CDR1 MNHEY and CDR2 SMNVEV (reference sequence). V gave up 0 bases and J gave up 1 base; unmatched junction bases: 3. The CDR3 protein is CASSLSGEGSYEQYF. The DNA for the CDR3 is TGTGCCAGCAGTTTATCAGGGGAGGGGTCCTACGAGCAGTACTTC.

This clone showed up many times. The chain is built from TRBV7-3 and TRBJ2-7; D perhaps matches TRBD1 (6 bases). V lost 1 base to trimming and J lost 5 bases, with 12 bases between them. Germline CDR1 reads SGHTA; CDR2 reads FQGTGA. This CDR3 has 14 amino acids. CDR3 amino acids: CASSLRPGANEQYF. The CDR3 DNA follows: TGTGCCAGCAGCTTAAGGCCAGGGGCTAACGAGCAGTACTTC.

This chain links TRBV14 with TRBJ1-1; D uncertain. In germline, CDR1 is SGHDN, CDR2 FVKESK. The CDR3 covers 13 residues. V dropped 7 bases and J dropped 1 base, with 10 bases sitting between them. The CDR3 bases are TGTGCCAGCACTGGGCAGCAGAACACTGAAGCTTTCTTT. This gives the protein CASTGQQNTEAFF.

This chain connects TRBV19 to TRBJ1-5; the match to TRBD1 covers 7 bases. The junction had 3 bases not matched to a gene; V was cut back by 8 bases and J by 2 bases. The germline gives CDR1 LNHDA, CDR2 SQIVND (reference sequence). The CDR3 length is 13 residues. As DNA, the CDR3 is TGTGCCAGTGTCGGACAGGGCAATCAGCCCCAGCATTTT. This encodes CASVGQGNQPQHF. Based on the CDR3 plus reference TRBV19 and TRBJ1-5, the full variable domain is DGGITQSPKYLFRKEGQNVTLSCEQNLNHDAMYWYRQDPGQGLRLIYYSQIVNDFQKGDIAEGYSVSREKKESFPLTVTSAQKNPTAFYLCASVGQGNQPQHFGDGTRLSIL.

The rearrangement links TRBV6-1 to TRBJ1-5; no definite D call. Trimming left V 2 bases short and J 1 base short, with 18 bases between. This CDR3 spans 18 amino acids. Germline CDR1 reads MNHNS; CDR2 reads SASEGT. Written as DNA, the CDR3 is TGTGCCAGCAGTGAATTTCTCCCTTGGGCAGTGAGCAATCAGCCCCAGCATTTT. This gives the protein CASSEFLPWAVSNQPQHF.

The rearrangement uses TRBV5-1 and TRBJ2-5; 8 positions agree with TRBD2. Germline-derived CDR1 and CDR2 are SGHRS and YFSETQ. CDR3 length: 16 amino acids. V shed 3 bases and J 1 base; nucleotides not matched to a gene: 8. The CDR3 region has the DNA TGCGCCAGCAGCTCGGGAGCGGGGGAGGGCCAAGAGACCCAGTACTTC. Translation gives CASSSGAGEGQETQYF.

The chain has TRBV24-1 and TRBJ1-4, with TRBD1 identical over 8 bases. CDR3 length: 17 amino acids. Germline-derived CDR1 and CDR2 are KGHDR and SFDVKD. The V gene end was trimmed by 2 bases and the J gene end by 2 bases; junction bases not matched to a gene: 6. In DNA, the CDR3 is TGTGCCACCAGTGATTCTGCAGGGGGCAAGACTAATGAAAAACTGTTTTTT. Translation gives CATSDSAGGKTNEKLFF.

The rearrangement links TRBV7-9 to TRBJ1-6; D might be TRBD1 (5 bases). Germline CDR1 and CDR2: SEHNR and FQNEAQ (reference sequence). The CDR3 covers 16 residues. V was cut by 1 base and J by 6 bases, with 13 bases left in between. CDR3 amino acids: CASSLDWGRSNSPLHF. CDR3 bases: TGTGCCAGCAGCTTAGATTGGGGCAGGTCTAATTCACCCCTCCACTTT.

The V and J genes are TRBV18 and TRBJ1-2; D perhaps matches TRBD1 (5 bases). The CDR3 is made up of 15 amino acids. Trimming removed 0 bases at V and 1 base at J, with 9 bases between. Germline V gene sequence: CDR1 KGHSH, CDR2 LQKENI. CDR3 protein: CASSPPWDYNYGYTF. The CDR3 coding sequence is TGTGCCAGCTCACCACCCTGGGACTATAACTATGGCTACACCTTC.